Listed here are 15 T cell receptor beta chains from one sample, sequenced in a study of blood T cell repertoires in COVID-19. Profiling relied on immunoSEQ multiplex PCR, and the TCRdb table lists in-frame clones only, not all of them. This sample has approximately 110,000 clones, with roughly nine tenths found just once. The sample was peripheral blood. These receptors were taken from a woman older than 75 with acute or convalescent COVID-19.

The rearrangement uses TRBV5-6 and TRBJ2-3, with 12 bases lining up with TRBD2. CDR1 and CDR2 (germline): SGHDT, YYEEEE. The CDR3 is 19 residues long. The junction had 16 bases not matched to a gene; V was cut back by 4 bases and J by 4 bases. CDR3 nucleotides: TGTGCCAGCAGCATAGGACTAGCGGGGATCGGTCGTTGGGCAGATACGCAGTATTTT. Residues: CASSIGLAGIGRWADTQYF.

The chain carries TRBV19 and TRBJ2-7; TRBD1 matches at 9 bases. The CDR3 length is 18 residues. J lost 0 bases, V lost 3 bases, and 12 bases had no gene match. The germline V gene encodes CDR1 LNHDA and CDR2 SQIVND (reference sequence). CDR3 DNA sequence: TGTGCCAGTAGTATTCTAACCGGGACAGGGACCAACTCCTACGAGCAGTACTTC. Protein sequence: CASSILTGTGTNSYEQYF.

The rearrangement uses TRBV30 and TRBJ1-1, with D tentatively TRBD1 (5 bases). Trimming removed 3 bases at V and 0 bases at J, with 11 bases between. From germline, CDR1 is GTSNPN and CDR2 SVGIG (reference sequence). The CDR3 runs to 14 residues. The chain's CDR3 is CAWRRQGMNTEAFF. The CDR3 region has the DNA TGTGCCTGGAGACGGCAGGGAATGAACACTGAAGCTTTCTTT.

The CDR3 region is CASSYTPRTDSGNTIYF. The CDR3 nucleotides are TGTGCCAGCAGCTATACCCCGAGGACAGACTCTGGAAACACCATATATTTT. The chain couples TRBV7-2 to TRBJ1-3, with TRBD1 as a possible D gene (6 bases). CDR1 and CDR2 (germline): SGHTA, FQGNSA. Trimming stripped 4 bases from V and 0 bases from J, with 16 bases between. This CDR3 is built from 17 residues.

The chain recombines TRBV7-8 with TRBJ1-1; TRBD1 might be the D (5 bases). V was shortened by 0 bases and J by 8 bases, with 13 bases between the two germline ends. Germline assignment: CDR1 SGHVS and CDR2 FQNEAQ. The CDR3 length is 14 residues. CDR3 loop: CASSLATQGAEAFF. CDR3 sequence (DNA): TGTGCCAGCAGCTTAGCGACCCAGGGCGCAGAAGCTTTCTTT. Drawing the rest from reference TRBV7-8 and TRBJ1-1, the complete variable domain is GAGVSQSPRYKVAKRGQDVALRCDPISGHVSLFWYQQALGQGPEFLTYFQNEAQLDKSGLPSDRFFAERPEGSVSTLKIQRTQQEDSAVYLCASSLATQGAEAFFGQGTRLTVV.

The chain links TRBV19 to TRBJ1-6; unclear D gene. The ends were cut back, 9 bases at V and 0 bases at J, with 12 bases in the middle. CDR1 is LNHDA, CDR2 SQIVND, per germline (reference sequence). The CDR3 is 15 amino acids. The CDR3: CASGGQSSYNSPLHF. CDR3 DNA sequence: TGTGCCAGCGGTGGGCAGAGCTCCTATAATTCACCCCTCCACTTT.

V usage is TRBV18 and J usage is TRBJ1-2; TRBD1 agrees at 8 bases. There are 16 residues in the CDR3. V gave up 0 bases and J gave up 6 bases; unmatched junction bases: 9. Germline CDR1 KGHSH, CDR2 LQKENI. CDR3 amino acids: CASSPPGLQGANGYTF. The CDR3 nucleotides are TGTGCCAGCTCACCACCGGGGCTTCAGGGGGCTAATGGCTACACCTTC.

The CDR3 region has the DNA TGCGCCAGCAGCTTGCGGTCAGATACGCAGTATTTT. This gives the protein CASSLRSDTQYF. The gene calls are TRBV5-1 and TRBJ2-3; D call uncertain. Trimming took off 1 base at V and 4 bases at J, with 4 bases between the two ends. CDR3 length equals 12 residues. Germline CDR1 and CDR2: SGHRS and YFSETQ.

J is TRBJ1-1 and V is TRBV5-1, with 7 positions matching TRBD1. The V gene's germline CDR1 is SGHRS and CDR2 YFSETQ. The CDR3 has 13 amino acids. Trimming removed 0 bases from V and 4 bases from J; junction bases left unmatched: 0. In DNA, the CDR3 is TGCGCCAGCAGCTTGGACAGGGGCACTGAAGCTTTCTTT. Encoded protein: CASSLDRGTEAFF.

The chain uses TRBV27 and TRBJ1-4; 9 bases are shared with TRBD1. Germline lookup yields CDR1 MNHEY and CDR2 SMNVEV (reference sequence). The CDR3 runs 15 residues. V trimming: 3 bases; J trimming: 8 bases; junction bases outside the gene matches: 7. The chain's CDR3 is CASSFSGQGGEKLFF. The CDR3 coding sequence is TGTGCCAGCAGTTTCTCGGGACAGGGTGGAGAAAAACTGTTTTTT.

The chain is built from TRBV19 and TRBJ1-5; weak D call: TRBD1 (5 bases). Germline CDR1 reads LNHDA; CDR2 reads SQIVND (reference sequence). Trimming left V 6 bases short and J 5 bases short, with 17 bases between. This CDR3 region has 15 residues. In DNA, the CDR3 is TGTGCCAGTAGCCGGTTTGGGGGGGTGGATCAGCCCCAGCATTTT. Residues: CASSRFGGVDQPQHF.

The CDR3 protein is CASSRTGGGQETQYF. CDR3 nucleotides: TGTGCCAGCAGCCGCACGGGGGGAGGTCAAGAGACCCAGTACTTC. This rearrangement joins TRBV11-3 to TRBJ2-5; 7 nucleotides line up with TRBD2. CDR3 length: 15 amino acids. Looked up from germline, CDR1 is SGHNT and CDR2 is YENEEA. Germline trimming cut 5 bases from V and 2 bases from J; bases unmatched to any gene: 8.

The count of this clone is one. Different DNA sequences within this sample yield the same CDR3. The rearrangement links TRBV6-5 to TRBJ2-1; 7 nucleotides agree with TRBD1. Germline V CDR1 and CDR2: MNHEY, SVGAGI. The CDR3 has 15 residues. The V segment lost 1 base and the J segment 4 bases; nucleotides outside the gene matches: 4. The CDR3 spells CASSYLAGGYNEQFF. Written as DNA, the CDR3 is TGTGCCAGCAGTTACTTGGCAGGGGGTTACAATGAGCAGTTCTTC.

V and J are TRBV5-1 and TRBJ1-1; 7 nucleotides match TRBD1. Trimming took 1 base from V and 5 from J; bases not matched to a gene: 8. Germline V gives CDR1 SGHRS, CDR2 YFSETQ. This CDR3 is built from 15 residues. Here the CDR3 DNA reads TGCGCCAGCAGCTTGTTCCAGGGGGGTAGGACTGAAGCTTTCTTT. This gives the protein CASSLFQGGRTEAFF.

This chain connects TRBV24-1 to TRBJ1-5; 7 bases are a match to TRBD1. There are 15 residues in the CDR3. The V gene's germline CDR1 is KGHDR and CDR2 SFDVKD. J was trimmed by 8 bases and V by 4 bases; bases with no gene match: 10. The chain's CDR3 is CATSERTGVGEPQHF. The CDR3 nucleotides are TGTGCCACCAGTGAGCGAACAGGGGTTGGGGAGCCCCAGCATTTT.